This T cell receptor beta chain was obtained from a study of a mutant IDH1 vaccine in newly diagnosed glioma. The wider study: Patients had received radiotherapy, temozolomide, or both previously, most receiving both.

Time point described: baseline, week 1 (first vaccination visit). Treatment indicated: pre-vaccination baseline after standard-of-care therapy. Donor tumors were new WHO grade 3 or 4 IDH1-mutant, ATRX-lost astrocytomas. Produced via immunoSEQ multiplex PCR; TCRdb's table is partial and in-frame only. The repertoire holds 85,000 to 100,000 clones, with about four fifths as singletons. CDR1 SGHAT and CDR2 FQNNGV come from the germline V gene. V lost 4 bases, J lost 3 bases, and 8 bases stayed unmatched. This CDR3 has 15 residues. Findings and caveats of the study: Pseudoprogression looked unconnected to shifts in top peripheral T cell clonotypes. Overall, almost 95% of patients had vaccine-induced immune responses.

About this clone: What it binds is unknown.

The TCR comes from a man aged 35-49 years with glioma. The V call is TRBV11-2, the J call TRBJ2-5, with 7 bases identical to TRBD2. The sequencing here drew on PBMCs, taken from a glioma patient treated with radiotherapy, temozolomide or both. The CDR3 reads CASSSPGLAEETQYF. The CDR3 DNA reads TGTGCCAGCAGCTCCCCTGGGCTAGCGGAAGAGACCCAGTACTTC.